These T cell receptor beta chains were read from a single sample in a study of CD8 T cells in Susac syndrome. TCRdb itself ran the immunoSEQ multiplex PCR reads through MiXCR, one entry per CDR3 protein. This table holds 150,000 to 200,000 distinct CDR3 sequences, about 93% found once. Sequencing was performed on CD4+ T cells from PBMCs. These receptors came from a human donor in good health. Each CDR3 is given without its conserved first and last residue. Fields, in order: CDR3 length, V gene, J gene, CDR3 protein.

len: 13; v_gene: TRBV7-9; j_gene: TRBJ2-1; CDR3aa: ASSSQYREGNEQF
len: 11; v_gene: TRBV25-1; j_gene: TRBJ2-7; CDR3aa: ASSDVRDLGQY
len: 13; v_gene: TRBV18; j_gene: TRBJ2-3; CDR3aa: ASSPLGGDTDTQY
len: 14; v_gene: TRBV7-2; j_gene: TRBJ2-1; CDR3aa: ASSLAGGGSYNEQF
len: 11; v_gene: TRBV2; j_gene: TRBJ2-3; CDR3aa: ASARDITDTQY
len: 13; v_gene: TRBV9; j_gene: TRBJ2-3; CDR3aa: ASSVVGIAADTQY
len: 14; v_gene: TRBV19; j_gene: TRBJ1-5; CDR3aa: ASSIADGTAYQPQH
len: 12; v_gene: TRBV5-4; j_gene: TRBJ2-7; CDR3aa: ASSLATSGYEQY
len: 11; v_gene: TRBV3-1; j_gene: TRBJ1-1; CDR3aa: ASSPRQSGTAF
len: 12; v_gene: TRBV2; j_gene: TRBJ2-7; CDR3aa: ASSELGLVYEQY
len: 14; v_gene: TRBV18; j_gene: TRBJ2-7; CDR3aa: ASSPTTSGGAREQY
len: 12; v_gene: TRBV9; j_gene: TRBJ2-1; CDR3aa: ASSPLGTYNEQF
len: 17; v_gene: TRBV12-3/TRBV12-4; j_gene: TRBJ2-3; CDR3aa: ASSLRAVPTQTSTDTQY
len: 8; v_gene: TRBV20-1; j_gene: TRBJ2-3; CDR3aa: SAMADTQY
len: 12; v_gene: TRBV6-2/TRBV6-3; j_gene: TRBJ2-2; CDR3aa: ASKLAGVGGELF
len: 11; v_gene: TRBV29-1; j_gene: TRBJ2-3; CDR3aa: SGKGASTDTQY
len: 12; v_gene: TRBV4-3; j_gene: TRBJ2-7; CDR3aa: ASSQEIGSAEQY
len: 11; v_gene: TRBV29-1; j_gene: TRBJ2-3; CDR3aa: SVGSLHSDTQY
len: 16; v_gene: TRBV7-9; j_gene: TRBJ2-1; CDR3aa: ASSPGTSGGVSYNEQF
len: 13; v_gene: TRBV2; j_gene: TRBJ2-5; CDR3aa: ASTAEDTSQETQY
len: 12; v_gene: TRBV20-1; j_gene: TRBJ2-5; CDR3aa: SAIRQGTEKTQY
len: 13; v_gene: TRBV6-5; j_gene: TRBJ2-7; CDR3aa: ASSYRRQGNHEQY
len: 10; v_gene: TRBV2; j_gene: TRBJ2-7; CDR3aa: AGAGLSYEQY
len: 10; v_gene: TRBV5-6; j_gene: TRBJ1-1; CDR3aa: ASSRRTAAAF
len: 12; v_gene: TRBV29-1; j_gene: TRBJ1-4; CDR3aa: SVEDPRDPEKLF
len: 13; v_gene: TRBV29-1; j_gene: TRBJ1-2; CDR3aa: SVGTFGGAGYGYT
len: 11; v_gene: TRBV29-1; j_gene: TRBJ1-1; CDR3aa: SVGVGRNTEAF
len: 11; v_gene: TRBV2; j_gene: TRBJ2-2; CDR3aa: ASSEGVERELF
len: 11; v_gene: TRBV29-1; j_gene: TRBJ2-1; CDR3aa: SVSGSGNNEQF
len: 13; v_gene: TRBV7-2; j_gene: TRBJ2-7; CDR3aa: ASSPRQGTAGKQY
len: 13; v_gene: TRBV5-1; j_gene: TRBJ2-1; CDR3aa: ASSLAGGVYNEQF
len: 13; v_gene: TRBV7-6; j_gene: TRBJ1-6; CDR3aa: ASSLESKVGSPLH
len: 12; v_gene: TRBV6-5; j_gene: TRBJ1-5; CDR3aa: ASSMGQGGQPQH
len: 13; v_gene: TRBV7-3; j_gene: TRBJ2-2; CDR3aa: ASSPWADHTGELF
len: 12; v_gene: TRBV29-1; j_gene: TRBJ2-2; CDR3aa: SVERRANTGELF
len: 11; v_gene: TRBV30; j_gene: TRBJ2-5; CDR3aa: AWSWGQKETQY